The T cell receptor (beta chain) under discussion was sequenced for a study of blood T cell repertoires in COVID-19 (dated by TCRdb to about 2020). Study-level background: Samples covering the acute and convalescent phases of COVID-19 were provided by collaborators in the United States, Italy and Spain. Where available, HLA class I and class II types were obtained from metadata supplied by the sample provider rather than from assay-based typing. The repertoires were released in a freely available public database intended as a resource for research on the immune response to SARS-CoV-2. The prospective study material was composed of cDNA or gDNA derived from T cells, B-cell-depleted T cells, or PBMCs. The sample metadata nearly always contained a de-identified subject ID, COVID-19 status, age in years and sex. The samples were drawn from the first 160 participants of the ongoing ImmuneRACE study and from 1,200 or so subjects provided by 6 global collaborators. Subjects who had been exposed to COVID-19, were actively infected with it, or had recovered from it provided the deeply sampled blood TCRbeta repertoires that made up the dataset. The research as a whole found: How much clinical and demographic metadata was included differed by source and by participant, and the metadata was provided uncurated.

TCRbeta CDR3 regions were amplified from genomic DNA using the immunoSEQ Assay, a bias-controlled multiplex PCR. Concerning the study's data processing: Within the assay, amplification of reference gene primers was used to estimate how many nucleated cells each sample contained. To quantify the absolute abundance of each unique TCRbeta CDR3 rearrangement, sequence reads were collapsed and filtered. For each sample, productive Simpson clonality was calculated as the square root of Simpson's diversity index across productive rearrangements. In its TCRdb copy, this immuneACCESS table keeps in-frame sequences only and misses some clones. Where compared with another copy, unresolved V genes explain less than half of these, and the others have no known cause. The V and J calls and the clone size are those of that table, but D and trimming were determined from the DNA. Counted in this sample were about 160,000 clones; roughly 74% of them appeared once. Approximately 15% of the sample is held by the ten biggest clonotypes.

The collaborating institutions used their own protocols to collect whole blood in K2EDTA tubes. For TCRbeta analysis, collaborator samples were shipped as frozen whole blood, as isolated PBMCs, or as DNA extracted from either sample type. From its cysteine to its phenylalanine, the CDR3 spans 15 amino acids. Only the CDR3 part of the read is kept: 45 bases, read in frame from the first base. Sequences MGHRA (CDR1) and YSYEKL (CDR2) are obtained from the germline V gene. V was cut back by 4 bases and J by 0 bases, leaving a gap of 12 bases between them. As to this clone: Its binding antigen is unknown. No clone much larger than this one lies a single base away; base qualities are absent.

The receptor was isolated from an elderly woman with acute or convalescent COVID-19. The sequenced sample was peripheral blood. The chain uses TRBV4-1 and TRBJ1-2; the D gene is perhaps TRBD1, from 6 matching bases. The CDR3 is CASSPFQGSNYGYTF. The DNA sequence is given as TGCGCCAGCAGCCCGTTTCAGGGGTCTAACTATGGCTACACCTTC.